Listed below are T cell receptor beta chains from one sample, sequenced in a study of cytomegalovirus exposure and HLA in healthy donors. Repertoires were generated with immunoSEQ multiplex PCR, while TCRdb's copy carries only in-frame clones and drops some. The data show some 120,000 clones, with 8.5% to 9% seen just once and 5% to 6.5% held by the top ten. The sample consisted of PBMCs. These receptors came from a woman in her thirties or forties in good health and CMV-seropositive. Both conserved end residues are part of each CDR3. Fields, in order: CDR3 protein, V gene.

cdr3_aa: CAGRQGDYGYTF; v_call: TRBV6-1
cdr3_aa: CSVGFGQGNQPQHF; v_call: TRBV29-1
cdr3_aa: CASSPGQGGSETQYF; v_call: TRBV5-8
cdr3_aa: CAWSKAGVQYF; v_call: TRBV30
cdr3_aa: CASSSGGLYGYTF; v_call: TRBV6-5
cdr3_aa: CASSIDLIWTGTPEAFF; v_call: TRBV19
cdr3_aa: CASSLQGEYLMNTEAFF; v_call: TRBV5-1
cdr3_aa: CASSSRTGAGSPLHF; v_call: TRBV7-2
cdr3_aa: CASSFGRQQPQHF; v_call: TRBV28
cdr3_aa: CASRTEETQYF; v_call: TRBV10-3
cdr3_aa: CASSGGQGRGSGELFF; v_call: TRBV6-1
cdr3_aa: CAPRYGTSGGENSICEQFF; v_call: TRBV28
cdr3_aa: CASSLGEDTQYF; v_call: TRBV5-5
cdr3_aa: CATVDGNTGELFF; v_call: TRBV28
cdr3_aa: CASSLQGPYNEQFF; v_call: TRBV5-1
cdr3_aa: CATSRAGGGYTF; v_call: TRBV15
cdr3_aa: CASRGQNTEAFF; v_call: TRBV10-1